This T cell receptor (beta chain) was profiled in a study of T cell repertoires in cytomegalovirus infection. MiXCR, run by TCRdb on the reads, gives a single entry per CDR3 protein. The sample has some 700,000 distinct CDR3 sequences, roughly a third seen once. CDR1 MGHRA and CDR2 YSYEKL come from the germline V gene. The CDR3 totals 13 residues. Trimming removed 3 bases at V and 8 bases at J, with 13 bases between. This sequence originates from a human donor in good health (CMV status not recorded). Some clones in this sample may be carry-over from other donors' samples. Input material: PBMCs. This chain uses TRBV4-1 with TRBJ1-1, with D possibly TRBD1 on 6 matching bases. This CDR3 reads CASSQRTVNEAFF. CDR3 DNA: TGCGCCAGCAGCCAGCGGACAGTAAACGAAGCTTTCTTT.